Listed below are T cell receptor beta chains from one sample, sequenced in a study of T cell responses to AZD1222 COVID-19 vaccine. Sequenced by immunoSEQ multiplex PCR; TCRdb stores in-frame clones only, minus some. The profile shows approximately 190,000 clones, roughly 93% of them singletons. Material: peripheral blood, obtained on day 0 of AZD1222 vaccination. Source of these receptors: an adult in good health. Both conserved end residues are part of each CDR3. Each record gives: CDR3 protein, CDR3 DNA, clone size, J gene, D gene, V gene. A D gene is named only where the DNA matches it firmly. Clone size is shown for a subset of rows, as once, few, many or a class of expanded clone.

CDR3aa: CASSLDSGGSNGYTF
CDR3nt: TGTGCCAGCAGCTTAGATTCGGGGGGCAGCAATGGCTACACCTTC
abundance: .
j_gene: TRBJ1-2
d_gene: .
v_gene: TRBV7-2

CDR3aa: CASSLSGGNEQYF
CDR3nt: TGTGCCAGCAGTTTATCAGGGGGGAACGAGCAGTACTTC
abundance: .
j_gene: TRBJ2-7
d_gene: .
v_gene: TRBV12-3/TRBV12-4

CDR3aa: CASSVREGRYNEQFF
CDR3nt: TGTGCCAGCAGCGTAAGAGAGGGGCGATACAATGAGCAGTTCTTC
abundance: .
j_gene: TRBJ2-1
d_gene: .
v_gene: TRBV9

CDR3aa: CASSDAGTLLQYF
CDR3nt: TGCGCCAGCAGCGACGCCGGGACACTCCTACAGTACTTC
abundance: .
j_gene: TRBJ2-7
d_gene: .
v_gene: TRBV5-1

CDR3aa: CASSQDLRGGLGSYEQYF
CDR3nt: TGTGCCAGCAGCCAAGATCTCCGGGGTGGACTAGGATCCTACGAGCAGTACTTC
abundance: .
j_gene: TRBJ2-7
d_gene: TRBD2
v_gene: TRBV3-1/TRBV3-2

CDR3aa: CASSQYNYEQYF
CDR3nt: TGTGCCAGCAGCCAGTACAACTACGAGCAGTACTTC
abundance: .
j_gene: TRBJ2-7
d_gene: .
v_gene: TRBV3-1/TRBV3-2

CDR3aa: CASKNRHSNQPQHF
CDR3nt: TGTGCCAGCAAGAACAGGCATAGCAATCAGCCCCAGCATTTT
abundance: once
j_gene: TRBJ1-5
d_gene: .
v_gene: TRBV6-5

CDR3aa: CASSLRLLAGGDYNEQFF
CDR3nt: TGTGCCAGCAGTTTACGGTTACTAGCGGGAGGTGACTACAATGAGCAGTTCTTC
abundance: .
j_gene: TRBJ2-1
d_gene: TRBD2
v_gene: TRBV27

CDR3aa: CASSVGRDEAFF
CDR3nt: TGTGCCAGCAGTGTCGGGAGGGATGAAGCTTTCTTT
abundance: .
j_gene: TRBJ1-1
d_gene: .
v_gene: TRBV25-1

CDR3aa: CASSLRGNQPQHF
CDR3nt: TGTGCCAGCAGCCTCCGGGGCAATCAGCCCCAGCATTTT
abundance: .
j_gene: TRBJ1-5
d_gene: .
v_gene: TRBV7-2

CDR3aa: CASSQDYGRVSTEAFF
CDR3nt: TGTGCCAGCAGCCAAGATTATGGCAGGGTATCGACTGAAGCTTTCTTT
abundance: .
j_gene: TRBJ1-1
d_gene: .
v_gene: TRBV14

CDR3aa: CASSPTGSTGNNEQFF
CDR3nt: TGTGCCAGCAGCCCGACCGGGAGCACGGGAAACAATGAGCAGTTCTTC
abundance: .
j_gene: TRBJ2-1
d_gene: .
v_gene: TRBV13

CDR3aa: CASSERYAATNEKLFF
CDR3nt: TGTGCCAGCAGTGAAAGATACGCCGCAACTAATGAAAAACTGTTTTTT
abundance: .
j_gene: TRBJ1-4
d_gene: .
v_gene: TRBV25-1